This T cell receptor (beta chain) was identified during a study of blood T cell repertoires in COVID-19. Study context: PBMCs, B-cell-depleted T cells, or T cells provided the cDNA or gDNA that made up the material.

Per the germline V gene, CDR1 is WSHSY and CDR2 is SAAADI. The CDR3 spans 13 residues. V was shortened by 4 bases and J by 4 bases, with 10 bases between the two germline ends. Method: immunoSEQ multiplex PCR; TCRdb's copy keeps in-frame clones and lacks some. This table has 200,000 to 250,000 clones, around 86% appearing once. Recruits, aged about 18 to 89 years, lived in 25 or so US areas. Sequences were obtained from PBMCs or T cells enriched from blood (not recorded which). The chain links TRBV10-2 to TRBJ2-5, with D possibly TRBD1 on 5 matching bases. This clonotype originated in a woman between 50 and 59 years old with acute COVID-19. CDR3 residues: CASSGQLGETQYF. DNA of the CDR3: TGCGCCAGCAGTGGACAGTTAGGAGAGACCCAGTACTTC.